Shown below are 3 T cell receptor beta chains from a single sample sequenced in a study of untreated major depressive disorder. Study-level findings and limits: CD4+ T cells from depressed patients used TRBV05-01 (Vbeta 5.1) more often than controls.

Their antigens remain unidentified. TCRdb's table, derived via immunoSEQ multiplex PCR, lists solely in-frame clones and lacks some. This table has about 25,000 clones, around 93% appearing once. Sequencing was carried out using CD4+ T cells from PBMCs. The receptor source for this set is a woman aged 25 to 39 with major depressive disorder.

This sequence joins TRBV4-1 and TRBJ1-1; D remains ambiguous. Trimming pared 0 bases from V and 8 bases from J, leaving 10 bases between. The CDR3 loop spans 13 amino acids. Germline-derived CDR1 and CDR2 are MGHRA and YSYEKL. CDR3 protein: CASSQDPASEAFF. The CDR3 bases are TGCGCCAGCAGCCAAGATCCAGCATCAGAAGCTTTCTTT.

This rearrangement joins TRBV10-3 to TRBJ1-5; D unclear. Germline CDR1 is ENHRY and CDR2 is SYGVKD. Trimming shortened V by 5 bases and J by 2 bases, and 10 bases separated the two germline ends. This CDR3 is built from 14 residues. The CDR3: CAISPYRGNQPQHF. The CDR3 DNA follows: TGTGCCATCAGTCCCTACCGTGGCAATCAGCCCCAGCATTTT.

J is TRBJ2-2 and V is TRBV23-1; possible D gene TRBD2, 6 bases. TRBV23-1 falls under the ORF class, with uncertain function. The CDR3 contains 14 residues. The V end lost 3 bases, the J end lost 7 bases, and 12 bases lay between the germline ends. The CDR3 is CASSQCGKIGELFF. As DNA, the CDR3 is TGCGCCAGCAGTCAGTGCGGGAAAATCGGGGAGCTGTTTTTT.